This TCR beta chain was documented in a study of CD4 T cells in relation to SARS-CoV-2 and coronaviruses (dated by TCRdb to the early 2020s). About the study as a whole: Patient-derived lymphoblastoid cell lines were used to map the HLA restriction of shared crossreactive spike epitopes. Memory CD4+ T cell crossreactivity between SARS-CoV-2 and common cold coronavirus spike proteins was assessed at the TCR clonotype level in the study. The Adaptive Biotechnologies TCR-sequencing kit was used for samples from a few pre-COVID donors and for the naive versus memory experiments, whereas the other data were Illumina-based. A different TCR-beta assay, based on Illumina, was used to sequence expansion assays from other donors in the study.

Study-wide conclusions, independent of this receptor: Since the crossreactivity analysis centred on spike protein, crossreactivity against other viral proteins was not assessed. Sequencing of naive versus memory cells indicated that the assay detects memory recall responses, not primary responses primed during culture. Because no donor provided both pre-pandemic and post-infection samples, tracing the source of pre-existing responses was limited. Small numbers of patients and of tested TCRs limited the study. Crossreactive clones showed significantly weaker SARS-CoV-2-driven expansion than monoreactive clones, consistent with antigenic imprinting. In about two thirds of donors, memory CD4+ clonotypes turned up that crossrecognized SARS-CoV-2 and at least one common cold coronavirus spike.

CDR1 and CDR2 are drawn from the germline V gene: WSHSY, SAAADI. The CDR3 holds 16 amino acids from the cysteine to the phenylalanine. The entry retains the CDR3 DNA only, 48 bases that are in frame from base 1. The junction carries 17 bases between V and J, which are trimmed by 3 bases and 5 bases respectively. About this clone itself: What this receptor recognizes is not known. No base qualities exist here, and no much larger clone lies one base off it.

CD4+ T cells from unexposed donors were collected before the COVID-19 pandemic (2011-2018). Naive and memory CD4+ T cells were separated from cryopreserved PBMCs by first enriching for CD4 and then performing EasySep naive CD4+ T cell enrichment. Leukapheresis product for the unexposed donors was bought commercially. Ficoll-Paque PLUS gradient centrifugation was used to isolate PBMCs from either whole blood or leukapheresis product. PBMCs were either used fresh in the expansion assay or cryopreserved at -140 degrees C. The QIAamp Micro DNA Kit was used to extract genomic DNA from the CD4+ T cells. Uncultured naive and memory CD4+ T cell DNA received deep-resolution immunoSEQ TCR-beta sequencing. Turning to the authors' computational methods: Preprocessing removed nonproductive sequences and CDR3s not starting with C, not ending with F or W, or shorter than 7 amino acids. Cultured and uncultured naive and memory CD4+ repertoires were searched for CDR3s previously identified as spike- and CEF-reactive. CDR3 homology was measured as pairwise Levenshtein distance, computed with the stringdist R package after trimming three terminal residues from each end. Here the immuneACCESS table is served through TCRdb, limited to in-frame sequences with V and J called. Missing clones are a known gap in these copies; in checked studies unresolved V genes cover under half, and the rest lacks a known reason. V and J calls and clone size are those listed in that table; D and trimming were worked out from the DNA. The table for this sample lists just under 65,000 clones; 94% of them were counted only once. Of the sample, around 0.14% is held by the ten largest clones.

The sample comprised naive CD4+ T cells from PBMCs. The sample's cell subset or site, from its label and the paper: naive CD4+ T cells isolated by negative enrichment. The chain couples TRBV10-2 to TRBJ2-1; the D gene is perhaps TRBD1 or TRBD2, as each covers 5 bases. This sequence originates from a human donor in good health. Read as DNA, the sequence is TGCGCCAGCAGTGATTCCCCGGGACCAGGAAACAATGAGCAGTTCTTC. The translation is CASSDSPGPGNNEQFF.